This T cell receptor (beta chain) was obtained from a study of cytomegalovirus exposure and HLA in healthy donors. Study details: Clustering assigned roughly 81% of the approximately 400 genotyped donors to the Caucasian-associated ancestry cluster.

As concerns this clone: Its target is unknown.

With 60 Vbeta and 13 Jbeta primers, the PCR was carried out. The protocol was immunoSEQ multiplex PCR, while the TCRdb copy is restricted to in-frame clones and leaves out a portion. The sample lists approximately 150,000 clones, about two thirds occurring once. J lost 0 bases, V lost 4 bases, and 8 bases had no gene match. The CDR3 length is 18 residues. The germline V gene has CDR1 MGHRA and CDR2 YSYEKL. General study points: Trimming of TCR beta V- and J-genes showed a link, identified in a later analysis, to a missense DCLRE1C variant.

This TCR derives from a man aged 25 to 40 in good health and CMV-seropositive. The chain combines TRBV4-1 with TRBJ2-3; TRBD1 matches at 12 bases. The specimen was PBMCs. CDR3 in DNA: TGCGCCAGCAGCCGAGGGGACAGGGGGCAATATAGCACAGATACGCAGTATTTT. Its protein is CASSRGDRGQYSTDTQYF.